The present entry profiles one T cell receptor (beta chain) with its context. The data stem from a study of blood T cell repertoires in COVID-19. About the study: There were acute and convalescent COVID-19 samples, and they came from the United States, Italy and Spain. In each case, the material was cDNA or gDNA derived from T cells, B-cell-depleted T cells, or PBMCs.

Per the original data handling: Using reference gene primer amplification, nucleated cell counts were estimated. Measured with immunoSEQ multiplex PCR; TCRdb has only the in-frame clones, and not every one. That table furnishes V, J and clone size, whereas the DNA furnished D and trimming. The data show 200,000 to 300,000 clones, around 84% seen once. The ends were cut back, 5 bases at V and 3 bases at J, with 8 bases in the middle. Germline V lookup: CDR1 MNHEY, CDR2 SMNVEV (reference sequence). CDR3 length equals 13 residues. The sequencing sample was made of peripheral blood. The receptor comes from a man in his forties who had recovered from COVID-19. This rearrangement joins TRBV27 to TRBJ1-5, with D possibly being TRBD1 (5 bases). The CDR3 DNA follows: TGTGCCAGCAGTCCAGGGTACAATCAGCCCCAGCATTTT. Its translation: CASSPGYNQPQHF.